Listed below are T cell receptor beta chains from one sample, sequenced in a study of CD8 T cells in ankylosing spondylitis. TCRdb called the 5' RACE reads again in MiXCR, with one record for every CDR3 protein. Found here are under 300,000 distinct CDR3 sequences, about 10% of them singletons; the top ten hold under 7%. The sequencing input was blood, either unsorted or a sorted T cell fraction (not recorded which). All receptors derive from a male donor with ankylosing spondylitis or in good health (not recorded which). Each CDR3 is given with its conserved first and last residue. D genes are given only for firm matches. Expanded clones get a size class; other rows say once, few or many, or leave the size out.

CASNQGLDYSYEQYF,TGTGCCAGCAACCAGGGACTAGATTACTCCTACGAGCAGTACTTC,TRBJ2-7,TRBD2,many,TRBV12-3/TRBV12-4
CASSLSGVDYEQYF,TGCGCCAGCAGCTTATCAGGGGTTGACTACGAGCAGTACTTC,TRBJ2-7,-,many,TRBV5-1
CASSELLLSTEAFF,TGTGCCAGCAGTGAACTTTTGCTCTCCACTGAAGCTTTCTTT,TRBJ1-1,-,many,TRBV2
CASSLTGGDTEAFF,TGTGCCAGCAGCTTAACAGGAGGAGACACTGAAGCTTTCTTT,TRBJ1-1,-,-,TRBV7-2
CASSLLWAPSLSEQYF,TGTGCCAGCAGTCTCTTGTGGGCCCCCTCTCTCTCCGAGCAGTACTTC,TRBJ2-7,-,few,TRBV27
CASSPPAQGSPLHF,TGTGCCAGCTCACCACCGGCCCAGGGTTCACCCCTCCACTTT,TRBJ1-6,-,few,TRBV18
CASSVGQMNTGELFF,TGTGCCAGCAGCGTAGGACAGATGAACACCGGGGAGCTGTTTTTT,TRBJ2-2,-,-,TRBV9
CASSLSPDRGYDYEQYF,TGCGCCAGCAGCTTGTCACCCGACAGGGGATATGACTACGAGCAGTACTTC,TRBJ2-7,TRBD1,many,TRBV5-1
CASSSWTGSNEQFF,TGTGCCAGCAGCTCCTGGACAGGGTCGAATGAGCAGTTCTTC,TRBJ2-1,TRBD1,many,TRBV7-9
CASSSRQDGGELFF,TGTGCCAGCAGCAGCCGACAGGATGGCGGGGAGCTGTTTTTT,TRBJ2-2,-,many,TRBV9
CSARDGRGVYEQYF,TGCAGTGCTAGAGATGGCAGGGGGGTCTACGAGCAGTACTTC,TRBJ2-7,-,many,TRBV20-1
CASSEGGQETQYF,TGCGCCAGCAGCGAGGGGGGCCAAGAGACCCAGTACTTC,TRBJ2-5,-,many,TRBV5-1
CASVPGQAYNEQFF,TGTGCTAGTGTCCCGGGACAGGCCTACAATGAGCAGTTCTTC,TRBJ2-1,TRBD1,many,TRBV12-5
CSVTGTATTYEQYF,TGCAGCGTTACTGGGACGGCCACCACCTACGAGCAGTACTTC,TRBJ2-7,-,few,TRBV29-1
CSVGLGQGPYEQYF,TGCAGTGTTGGTTTGGGACAGGGGCCCTACGAGCAGTACTTC,TRBJ2-7,TRBD1,few,TRBV20-1
CATSEPDRGLSYGYTF,TGTGCCACCAGTGAGCCCGACAGGGGGCTTAGCTATGGCTACACCTTC,TRBJ1-2,TRBD1,many,TRBV24-1
CASSPWTGLVEQYF,TGTGCCAGCAGTCCCTGGACAGGGTTGGTCGAGCAGTACTTC,TRBJ2-7,TRBD1,many,TRBV3-1
CASRTSGSLVGELFF,TGTGCCAGCAGGACTAGCGGGAGTTTAGTCGGGGAGCTGTTTTTT,TRBJ2-2,TRBD2,many,TRBV28
CSVVGGISTGELFF,TGCAGCGTTGTGGGTGGGATCAGCACCGGGGAGCTGTTTTTT,TRBJ2-2,-,many,TRBV29-1
CSASGKLTGLSYEQYF,TGCAGTGCTTCGGGGAAACTGACAGGCCTCTCCTACGAGCAGTACTTC,TRBJ2-7,-,many,TRBV20-1
CASSPQPTSNQPQHF,TGTGCCAGCAGCCCGCAGCCTACCTCCAATCAGCCCCAGCATTTT,TRBJ1-5,-,many,TRBV7-6
CASSLSPQGDEQYF,TGTGCCAGCAGCCTTTCACCGCAGGGCGACGAGCAGTACTTC,TRBJ2-7,-,-,TRBV7-7
CSAIDDEDEQYF,TGCAGTGCTATAGATGACGAGGACGAGCAGTACTTC,TRBJ2-7,-,many,TRBV20-1
CASSLTARNTEAFF,TGCGCCAGCAGCCTGACAGCAAGGAACACTGAAGCTTTCTTT,TRBJ1-1,-,many,TRBV5-1
CATSRKLPGSEQYF,TGTGCCACCAGCAGAAAGCTTCCGGGAAGCGAGCAGTACTTC,TRBJ2-7,-,many,TRBV15
CSASGFSGRANNEQFF,TGCAGTGCTAGTGGATTTAGCGGGAGGGCCAACAATGAGCAGTTCTTC,TRBJ2-1,TRBD2,many,TRBV20-1
CASSPISGTGKATDTQYF,TGTGCCAGCAGCCCCATCTCCGGGACAGGGAAAGCCACAGATACGCAGTATTTT,TRBJ2-3,TRBD1,many,TRBV5-6